The next 17 T cell receptor beta chains were all read from a single sample in a study of shared clonotypes between healthy human individuals. Profiled with immunoSEQ multiplex PCR; TCRdb holds only in-frame clones, not every one. Counted here are 2 million to 2.5 million clones, less than 95% occurring once; the ten biggest clones make up 0.3% to 0.4%. Source material: naive CD4+ T cells from PBMCs. Regarding subset: CD45RA+ positively selected. Receptors were obtained from a man between 18 and 35 years old in good health. Some clones in this sample may be carry-over from other donors' samples.

This rearrangement joins TRBV5-1 to TRBJ1-4; D gene uncertain. The CDR3 is made up of 14 amino acids. CDR1 and CDR2 from the germline V gene are SGHRS and YFSETQ. V lost 0 bases to trimming and J lost 7 bases, with 10 bases between them. CDR3 nucleotides: TGCGCCAGCAGCTTGGTAGGAGGGAGTGAAAAACTGTTTTTT. Encoded protein: CASSLVGGSEKLFF.

The V gene is TRBV7-8, the J gene TRBJ2-1; 7 bases are shared with TRBD2. The V and J ends lost 5 bases and 0 bases, in that order; junction bases with no gene match: 7. Germline V lookup: CDR1 SGHVS, CDR2 FQNEAQ. This CDR3 is built from 16 residues. CDR3: CASSATSASSYNEQFF. DNA for the CDR3: TGTGCCAGCAGCGCCACTAGCGCGAGCTCCTACAATGAGCAGTTCTTC.

The chain carries TRBV6-4 and TRBJ2-7; 15 positions agree with TRBD2. Germline lookup yields CDR1 MRHNA and CDR2 SNTAGT. There are 17 residues in the CDR3. Trimming at V came to 6 bases and at J to 0 bases, leaving 6 bases not matched to a gene. This CDR3 is CASRRGTSGRPSYEQYF. As DNA, the CDR3 is TGTGCCAGCAGACGAGGGACTAGCGGGAGGCCCTCCTACGAGCAGTACTTC.

This clone was picked up a small number of times. The chain is built from TRBV5-5 and TRBJ2-5; D is uncertain. Germline CDR1 SGHKS, CDR2 YYEKEE (reference sequence). CDR3 length equals 12 residues. Trimming shortened V by 3 bases and J by 4 bases, and 7 bases separated the two germline ends. CDR3 DNA: TGTGCCAGCAGCTCCCTGTCAGAGACCCAGTACTTC. This sequence encodes CASSSLSETQYF.

This chain joins TRBV6-1 and TRBJ2-1, with D tentatively TRBD1 (6 bases). The CDR3 sequence is 17 residues long. Trimming pared 2 bases from V and 4 bases from J, leaving 18 bases between. Germline assignment: CDR1 MNHNS and CDR2 SASEGT. As DNA, the CDR3 is TGTGCCAGCAGTGAATTTAGTCGGCAGGGGCCATACAATGAGCAGTTCTTC. It codes for CASSEFSRQGPYNEQFF.

V usage is TRBV6-1 and J usage is TRBJ1-5; D gene uncertain. Trimming left V 6 bases short and J 0 bases short, with 9 bases between. CDR1 is MNHNS, CDR2 SASEGT, per germline. CDR3 size: 14 residues. The CDR3 spells CASSRAASNQPQHF. The CDR3 coding sequence is TGTGCCAGCAGCCGGGCAGCTAGCAATCAGCCCCAGCATTTT.

This chain links TRBV5-1 with TRBJ1-1, with 9 bases matching TRBD1. Germline-derived CDR1 and CDR2 are SGHRS and YFSETQ. Trimming cost V 2 bases and J 6 bases; bases outside gene matches: 5. CDR3 length: 14 amino acids. CDR3 loop: CASSLQQGAAEAFF. Written as DNA, the CDR3 is TGCGCCAGCAGCTTACAACAGGGGGCGGCTGAAGCTTTCTTT.

The chain uses TRBV18 and TRBJ2-7; 8 positions match TRBD1. The length of the CDR3 is 16 residues. J gave up 7 bases and V 2 bases, and 13 bases lay outside the gene matches. Germline V gives CDR1 KGHSH, CDR2 LQKENI. The CDR3 sequence: CASSPAAGGVFREQYF. The CDR3 DNA sequence: TGTGCCAGCTCACCAGCCGCAGGGGGCGTTTTCCGTGAGCAGTACTTC.

The CDR3 is CASSLGIRVSEAFF. CDR3 DNA: TGTGCCAGCAGCTTAGGTATTAGGGTATCTGAAGCTTTCTTT. V and J are TRBV5-4 and TRBJ1-1, with D hard to call. Germline V gives CDR1 SGHNT, CDR2 YYREEE (reference sequence). The CDR3 consists of 14 residues. The V end was cut by 2 bases, the J end by 6 bases, with 14 bases between.

This clone was detected a few times. The V gene is TRBV19, the J gene TRBJ1-5; D may be TRBD1 (5 bases). With 3 bases removed from V and 2 bases from J, the gap between germline ends came to 14 bases. The germline CDR1 and CDR2 sequences are LNHDA and SQIVND (reference sequence). The CDR3 length is 16 residues. The CDR3 is CASSIYGDSRNQPQHF. The DNA for the CDR3 is TGTGCCAGTAGTATTTATGGAGACAGTCGCAATCAGCCCCAGCATTTT.

This chain links TRBV7-2 with TRBJ2-7; D not resolved. Germline CDR1 and CDR2: SGHTA and FQGNSA. V lost 3 bases, J lost 3 bases, and 18 bases lay in between. The CDR3 is made up of 16 amino acids. The CDR3 DNA is TGTGCCAGCAGCTTGGCCGGAGCAGCCATGTTCTACGAGCAGTACTTC. Residues: CASSLAGAAMFYEQYF.

V gene TRBV6-5 combines with J gene TRBJ1-1; D gene uncertain. The CDR3 length is 11 residues. V lost 6 bases, J lost 10 bases, and 12 bases lay in between. Germline assignment: CDR1 MNHEY and CDR2 SVGAGI. CDR3 sequence reads: CASRGEGSAFF. DNA of the CDR3: TGTGCCAGCAGGGGAGAAGGCTCAGCTTTCTTT.

The chain combines TRBV5-1 with TRBJ2-1; D is undetermined. This CDR3 region has 12 residues. V dropped 4 bases and J dropped 6 bases, with 8 bases sitting between them. Germline V gene data show CDR1 as SGHRS and CDR2 as YFSETQ. The chain's CDR3 is CASSPTLNEQFF. Here the CDR3 DNA reads TGCGCCAGCAGCCCGACGCTCAATGAGCAGTTCTTC.

The CDR3: CASRPGGSGNTIYF. CDR3 nucleotides: TGTGCCAGCAGACCAGGGGGCTCTGGAAACACCATATATTTT. This sequence joins TRBV25-1 and TRBJ1-3; the match to TRBD1 covers 7 bases. This CDR3 has 14 residues. Germline V CDR1 and CDR2: MGHDK, SYGVNS. V shed 6 bases and J 0 bases; nucleotides not matched to a gene: 2. Variable domain in full (rest from reference TRBV25-1 and TRBJ1-3): EADIYQTPRYLVIGTGKKITLECSQTMGHDKMYWYQQDPGMELHLIHYSYGVNSTEKGDLSSESTVSRIRTEHFPLTLESARPSHTSQYLCASRPGGSGNTIYFGEGSWLTVV.

V usage is TRBV7-2 and J usage is TRBJ1-5, with 7 bases that match TRBD1. The CDR3 is 11 residues long. Looked up from germline, CDR1 is SGHTA and CDR2 is FQGNSA. With 5 bases clipped from V and 11 bases from J, the junction kept 3 bases outside the gene matches. CDR3 bases: TGTGCCAGCAGCCAAGGGGGCACCCAGCATTTT. Translation: CASSQGGTQHF. Combining the CDR3 with reference TRBV7-2 and TRBJ1-5 gives the whole variable domain GAGVSQSPSNKVTEKGKDVELRCDPISGHTALYWYRQSLGQGLEFLIYFQGNSAPDKSGLPSDRFSAERTGGSVSTLTIQRTQQEDSAVYLCASSQGGTQHFGDGTRLSIL.

The chain employs TRBV30 and TRBJ2-2; D gene ambiguous. Per germline, CDR1 GTSNPN and CDR2 SVGIG (reference sequence). This CDR3 is built from 12 residues. V was shortened by 3 bases and J by 6 bases, with 8 bases between the two germline ends. Written as DNA, the CDR3 is TGTGCCTGGAGCGTAGTCCCCGGGGAGCTGTTTTTT. Protein sequence: CAWSVVPGELFF.

The chain employs TRBV19 and TRBJ1-1; TRBD1 might be the D (5 bases). Germline V lookup: CDR1 LNHDA, CDR2 SQIVND (reference sequence). V was clipped by 6 bases and J by 3 bases, with 14 bases between them. The CDR3 loop spans 14 amino acids. This chain's CDR3 is CASSYSWGDTEAFF. The CDR3 nucleotides read TGTGCCAGTAGCTATTCGTGGGGGGACACTGAAGCTTTCTTT.